These T cell receptor beta chains were read from a single sample in a study of T cell changes during pregnancy in multiple sclerosis. Produced via immunoSEQ multiplex PCR; TCRdb's table is partial and in-frame only. This table holds fewer than 100,000 clones, about nine tenths found once. This specimen consisted of peripheral blood, obtained before pregnancy. These receptors came from a female donor with multiple sclerosis, enrolled in a pregnancy study. CDR3s include the opening cysteine and the closing phenylalanine or tryptophan.

v_gene	j_gene	CDR3aa
TRBV6-5	TRBJ1-3	CASSDLDREDTIYF
TRBV20-1	TRBJ2-1	CSATLNEQFF
TRBV7-8	TRBJ1-1	CASSDKAGSYTEAFF
TRBV28	TRBJ2-6	CASSSGQTKAPGANVLTF
TRBV5-1	TRBJ2-3	CASSPTRGLIAPDTQYF
TRBV2	TRBJ2-1	CASLMGGAYNEQFF
TRBV19	TRBJ1-5	CASSVGQGRSNQPQHF
TRBV7-9	TRBJ2-5	CASSPSGSETQYF
TRBV11-2	TRBJ2-7	CASSGTSGSYEQYF
TRBV5-4	TRBJ1-2	CASSLGGGDYGYTF
TRBV6-1	TRBJ2-5	CASSGLAGGPETQYF
TRBV6-5	TRBJ2-7	CASSFRTGSSYEQYF
TRBV6-1	TRBJ2-1	CASSLDREQFF
TRBV27	TRBJ2-3	CASRPLQGADTQYF
TRBV7-8	TRBJ2-3	CASSSYIVDTQYF
TRBV27	TRBJ1-2	CASSFLGDNYGYTF
TRBV15	TRBJ2-1	CATTWTGLSYNEQFF
TRBV5-1	TRBJ1-6	CASSSNLGTGAPPLHF
TRBV6-5	TRBJ2-7	CASSDGTFYEQYF
TRBV2	TRBJ2-1	CASSERGPRGGEQFF
TRBV7-2	TRBJ1-6	CASSLRGAGPPLHF
TRBV6-6	TRBJ2-7	CASSNYGSTYEQYF
TRBV5-1	TRBJ2-7	CASSSYPPGSEPREQYF
TRBV10-3	TRBJ2-2	CAISESGRGGTGELFF
TRBV4-2	TRBJ2-1	CASSQVYGVAYNEQFF
TRBV4-2	TRBJ2-1	CASSQGGPYNEQFF
TRBV9	TRBJ1-3	CASSVAPDSGNTIYF
TRBV30	TRBJ1-4	CAWSARTGGDEKLFF
TRBV11-2	TRBJ2-7	CASSFSRDRLYEQYF
TRBV2	TRBJ2-3	CASSELAKGYF
TRBV25-1	TRBJ1-6	CASNGRLDNSPLHF
TRBV27	TRBJ2-7	CASSAIPGTYEQYF
TRBV7-2	TRBJ2-1	CASIPSMTGNEQFF
TRBV7-6	TRBJ2-7	CASSLGMPGNEQYF
TRBV19	TRBJ1-1	CASSIGPGQLTIVTEAFF
TRBV18	TRBJ2-7	CASSPGQGPYEQYF
TRBV18	TRBJ2-1	CASSPLLAGDEQFF
TRBV30	TRBJ2-3	CAWSVVGRGAQYF
TRBV5-1	TRBJ2-1	CASSLMQRGGGNEQFF
TRBV4-1	TRBJ2-2	CASSQDKAVGRATNTGELFF
TRBV5-1	TRBJ1-4	CASSLIGTANEKLFF